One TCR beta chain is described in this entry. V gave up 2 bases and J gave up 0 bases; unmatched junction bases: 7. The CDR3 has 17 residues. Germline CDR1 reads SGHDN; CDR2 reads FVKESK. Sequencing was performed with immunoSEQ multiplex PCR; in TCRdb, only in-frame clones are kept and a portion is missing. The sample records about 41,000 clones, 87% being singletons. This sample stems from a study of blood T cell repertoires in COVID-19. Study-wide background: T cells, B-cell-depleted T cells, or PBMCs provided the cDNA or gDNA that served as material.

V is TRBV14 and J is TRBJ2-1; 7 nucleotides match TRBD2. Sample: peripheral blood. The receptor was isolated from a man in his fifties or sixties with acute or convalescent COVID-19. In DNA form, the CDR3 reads TGTGCCAGCAGCCAACAAGCGGGGCTGAGCTCCTACAATGAGCAGTTCTTC. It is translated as CASSQQAGLSSYNEQFF.